The clone carrying this T cell receptor (beta chain) was recorded a few times. As yet, its antigen is unknown. This CDR3 has 16 amino acids. The V gene lost 0 bases and the J gene lost 3 bases, with 12 bases spanning the gap. The V gene's germline CDR1 is SGDLS and CDR2 YYNGEE. These data come from a study of identical twins. TCRdb called the 5' RACE reads again in MiXCR, with one record for every CDR3 protein. This table holds hundreds of thousands of distinct CDR3 sequences, 6% to 6.5% found once. The study's findings and limits: Beta clonotypes that were abundant in cord blood contained fewer insertions, a pattern absent from memory repertoires. Twins shared beta out-of-frame sequences in excess, but this excess was weaker.

The gene calls are TRBV9 and TRBJ2-2, with D uncertain. The receptor was derived from a man between 18 and 29 years old in good health. Source material: naive T cells sorted from blood. Here the CDR3 DNA reads TGTGCCAGCAGCGTAGGACTGCCTGCGGACACCGGGGAGCTGTTTTTT. It is translated as CASSVGLPADTGELFF.